The present T cell receptor (beta chain) was sequenced within a study of T cell responses to AZD1222 COVID-19 vaccine. Looking at the study overall: Analyses pooled second doses at about 4 or about 12 weeks. Whole-study findings and limits: Spike-specific TCR breadth and depth both grew after two AZD1222 doses.

Generated by immunoSEQ multiplex PCR, the TCRdb table keeps only in-frame clones and is missing some. The sample lists fewer than 120,000 clones; roughly nine tenths were seen once. For this clone: The antigen remains unidentified.

The receptor was isolated from an adult in good health. The specimen comprised peripheral blood, sampled on day 0 of AZD1222 vaccination.

The CDR3 DNA reads as TGTGCCAGCAGCCAAGAACTAGCGGAAGAGACCCAGTACTTC. The encoded protein is CASSQELAEETQYF. This chain joins TRBV3-1 (or the pseudogene TRBV3-2) and TRBJ2-5; 8 nucleotides agree with TRBD2. The CDR3 has 14 amino acids. V was pared by 0 bases and J by 3 bases, with 0 bases of the junction left unmatched. The germline gives CDR1 LGHDT, CDR2 YNNKEL (reference sequence).